The 24 T cell receptor beta chains given below trace back to one sample, sequenced in a study of T cells in Graves' hyperthyroidism and ophthalmopathy (dated by TCRdb to about 2019). Library creation used multiplex PCR. TCRdb names Illumina HiSeq 2000 as the instrument used. The TCR beta CDR3 regions were amplified from RNA transcripts. The first round of RT-PCR for the TCR CDR3 was performed with the HTBI primer set and the Qiagen OneStep RT-PCR kit. The public sequencing data were trimmed at Q25 with fastp and processed into clonotypes with MiXCR by TCRdb, which kept only in-frame beta chains. Rows are combined by CDR3 protein, so each entry shows the most common genes and DNA. Here the sample has approximately 430,000 distinct CDR3 sequences; approximately 14% occur a single time. The ten largest clonotypes hold around 14% of the sample. The material sequenced was blood. Receptors were obtained from a man aged 18-30 years with Graves' ophthalmopathy.

The chain uses TRBV5-4 and TRBJ1-5, with D unresolved. Germline CDR1 and CDR2: SGHNT and YYREEE (reference sequence). This CDR3 has 15 residues. The V and J ends lost 1 base and 0 bases respectively, with 8 bases between them. This CDR3 reads CASSLFTDSNQPQHF. Here the CDR3 DNA reads TGTGCCAGCAGCTTGTTCACAGATAGCAATCAGCCCCAGCATTTT.

At least ten counts were recorded for this clonotype. The chain links TRBV6-1 to TRBJ2-1; 14 nucleotides match TRBD2. Germline V gene sequence: CDR1 MNHNS, CDR2 SASEGT. The CDR3 spans 18 residues. V lost 5 bases and J lost 6; bases outside the gene matches: 12. For the CDR3, the DNA is TGTGCCAGCAGTTATCTGGGACTAGCGGGAGATTGGGTCAATGAGCAGTTCTTC. This sequence encodes CASSYLGLAGDWVNEQFF.

This rearrangement joins TRBV30 to TRBJ2-6, with TRBD2 as a possible D gene (5 bases). Germline loops: CDR1 GTSNPN, CDR2 SVGIG (reference sequence). The CDR3 runs 14 residues. Trimming pared 5 bases from V and 0 bases from J, leaving 8 bases between. CDR3 nucleotides: TGTGCCTGGGGGAGAGGCTCTGGGGCCAACGTCCTGACTTTC. Translating it yields CAWGRGSGANVLTF.

The J gene is TRBJ2-7, the V gene TRBV25-1; 9 bases align to TRBD2. Trimming removed 5 bases from V and 2 bases from J; junction bases left unmatched: 10. The CDR3 is 16 amino acids. The germline gives CDR1 MGHDK, CDR2 SYGVNS. The CDR3 bases are TGTGCCAGCAGTCCACCTCTCCGGACTAGCGCCTACGAGCAGTACTTC. Its protein product is CASSPPLRTSAYEQYF.

This clonotype was found many times. The chain is built from TRBV7-6 and TRBJ2-7; 9 bases align to TRBD1. V shed 6 bases, J shed 3 bases, and the junction held 12 bases outside the gene matches. Germline V gives CDR1 SGHVS, CDR2 FNYEAQ. The CDR3 runs to 16 residues. The CDR3 protein is CASRPETGTGHYEQYF. CDR3 in DNA: TGTGCCAGCAGGCCTGAAACCGGGACAGGGCACTACGAGCAGTACTTC.

This clonotype was seen at least ten times. The V and J genes are TRBV3-1 and TRBJ2-2, with D tentatively TRBD1 (5 bases). This CDR3 is 14 amino acids long. V was trimmed by 1 base and J by 3 bases, leaving 6 bases between them. From germline, CDR1 is LGHDT and CDR2 YNNKEL (reference sequence). For the CDR3, the DNA is TGTGCCAGCAGCCAAGCAGGGTACACCGGGGAGCTGTTTTTT. Amino acids: CASSQAGYTGELFF.

V gene TRBV9 combines with J gene TRBJ2-1; 7 nucleotides match TRBD1. The junction had 4 bases not matched to a gene; V was cut back by 2 bases and J by 2 bases. This CDR3 spans 15 amino acids. CDR1 is SGDLS, CDR2 YYNGEE, per germline. CDR3: CASSVGRGPYNEQFF. DNA for the CDR3: TGTGCCAGCAGCGTGGGAAGGGGGCCCTACAATGAGCAGTTCTTC.

A single count supports this clonotype. The chain uses TRBV15 and TRBJ1-5; tentative D call: TRBD1 (6 bases). CDR3 length: 15 amino acids. Germline V lookup: CDR1 LNHNV, CDR2 YYDKDF (reference sequence). V was clipped by 0 bases and J by 7 bases, with 13 bases between them. The CDR3 sequence: CATSRDLGGLQPQHF. The CDR3 DNA reads TGTGCCACCAGCAGAGATTTGGGGGGGCTCCAGCCCCAGCATTTT.

This clonotype was counted many times. The gene calls are TRBV7-9 and TRBJ1-1, with TRBD1 matching 7 bases. With V trimmed by 2 bases and J by 1 base, 4 bases remained unmatched. This CDR3 region has 15 residues. The germline gives CDR1 SEHNR, CDR2 FQNEAQ (reference sequence). CDR3 coding DNA: TGTGCCAGCAGCTTACCGGGGACAGCGAACACTGAAGCTTTCTTT. Translating gives CASSLPGTANTEAFF.

At least ten counts were recorded for this clonotype. The rearrangement uses TRBV6-6 and TRBJ1-2; D is undetermined. The V end was cut by 0 bases, the J end by 7 bases, with 15 bases between. The germline V gene encodes CDR1 MNHNY and CDR2 SVGAGI (reference sequence). The CDR3 spans 15 residues. The CDR3 DNA reads TGTGCCAGCAGTTACTCGTACTCGTCCTTGAGTGGCTACACCTTC. Translated, it gives CASSYSYSSLSGYTF.

Many counts were recorded for this clonotype. This sequence may be a read error, since a much larger clone differs from it by one base. The chain uses TRBV7-9 and TRBJ2-5; TRBD1 is a possible D gene (6 bases). V was pared by 1 base and J by 2 bases, with 8 bases between. The CDR3 totals 14 residues. Germline V gives CDR1 SEHNR, CDR2 FQNEAQ (reference sequence). CDR3 sequence (DNA): TGTGCCAGCAGCTTAGATGGACAGCAAGAGACCCAGTACTTC. The encoded protein is CASSLDGQQETQYF.

The table lists this clonotype with many counts. The chain has TRBV30 and TRBJ2-5; 12 bases agree with TRBD2. The CDR3 sequence is 13 residues long. CDR1 GTSNPN and CDR2 SVGIG come from the germline V gene (reference sequence). The DNA for the CDR3 is TGTGCTGGGTCGGGACTAGCGGGTGAGACCCAGTACTTC. Translation: CAGSGLAGETQYF.

This clonotype was picked up a small number of times. The CDR3 sequence: CASSNPLGPLASEQFF. The CDR3 bases are TGTGCCAGCAGTAACCCGCTCGGGCCACTAGCTAGTGAGCAGTTCTTC. The chain is built from TRBV6-1 and TRBJ2-1; D is possibly TRBD2 (6 bases). Trimming left V 5 bases short and J 9 bases short, with 23 bases between. This CDR3 is 16 amino acids long. Germline-derived CDR1 and CDR2 are MNHNS and SASEGT.

This clonotype was seen repeatedly, ten times or more. The V call is TRBV4-1, the J call TRBJ2-7; a weak D match, TRBD1 (6 bases). Germline CDR1 and CDR2: MGHRA and YSYEKL. V lost 6 bases to trimming and J lost 0 bases, with 15 bases between them. The CDR3 is 15 residues long. The CDR3, as DNA: TGCGCCAGCAGGACCTACAGGGATCCCTCCTACGAGCAGTACTTC. As protein: CASRTYRDPSYEQYF.

This clonotype was detected a few times. J is TRBJ2-1 and V is TRBV10-1; either TRBD1 or TRBD2 may fit D (5 bases each). CDR1 WNHNN and CDR2 SYGVQD come from the germline V gene (reference sequence). V shed 0 bases and J shed 8 bases, with 11 bases lying between them. The CDR3 has 14 residues. CDR3 bases: TGCGCCAGCAGTGAGTCCCTTAGAGGGGATGAGCAGTTCTTC. It specifies CASSESLRGDEQFF.

This clonotype was detected ten times or more. V and J are TRBV7-2 and TRBJ1-2; 10 bases line up with TRBD1. V lost 1 base, J lost 4 bases, and 9 bases stayed unmatched. The CDR3 length is 17 residues. The germline gives CDR1 SGHTA, CDR2 FQGNSA. The CDR3 nucleotides read TGTGCCAGCAGCTTAGGGACAGGGGGAGCAACCATCTATGGCTACACCTTC. Translating it yields CASSLGTGGATIYGYTF.

This clonotype has just one count. The chain joins TRBV6-1 to TRBJ2-7; TRBD1 is a possible D gene (6 bases). The CDR3 is 12 amino acids. V lost 7 bases and J lost 3, with 10 bases in between. In germline, CDR1 is MNHNS, CDR2 SASEGT. CDR3 coding DNA: TGTGCCAGCAAACAGGGTAGCTACGAGCAGTACTTC. It encodes CASKQGSYEQYF.

The chain has TRBV12-3 or TRBV12-4 and TRBJ2-7; D is possibly TRBD2 (5 bases). Trimming took 6 bases from V and 3 from J, leaving 15 bases between them. The CDR3 covers 14 residues. In DNA, the CDR3 is TGTGCCAGCAGCCATAGACTATCCAACTACGAGCAGTACTTC. It yields the protein CASSHRLSNYEQYF.

This clonotype was observed many times. The CDR3: CSARDPTGSGEKLFF. CDR3 in DNA: TGCAGTGCTAGAGATCCGACGGGAAGCGGAGAAAAACTGTTTTTT. The rearrangement links TRBV20-1 to TRBJ1-4; D unresolved. CDR1 and CDR2 from the germline V gene are DFQATT and SNEGSKA (reference sequence). V lost 0 bases and J lost 8, with 16 bases in between. There are 15 residues in the CDR3.

This clonotype was counted only a few times. J is TRBJ2-3 and V is TRBV14; weak D call: TRBD2 (5 bases). V lost 0 bases, J lost 7 bases, and 23 bases lay in between. The CDR3 has 18 amino acids. Germline-derived CDR1 and CDR2 are SGHDN and FVKESK. CDR3 protein: CASSQEWGVVRAPYTQYF. CDR3 nucleotide sequence: TGTGCCAGCAGCCAAGAATGGGGAGTAGTGCGGGCCCCATATACGCAGTATTTT.

Worth noting for this clonotype: A read error may be the cause here, since a much bigger clone is one base away. This chain connects TRBV27 to TRBJ1-4; 10 bases are shared with TRBD1. CDR1 is MNHEY, CDR2 SMNVEV, per germline (reference sequence). The CDR3 is made up of 16 amino acids. CDR3 residues: CASSAVPGQGNEKPFF. CDR3 coding DNA: TGTGCCAGCAGTGCTGTGCCGGGACAGGGGAATGAAAAACCGTTTTTT.

This clonotype has a count of ten or more. V usage is TRBV6-5 and J usage is TRBJ2-7; the D is unclear. Trimming left V 0 bases short and J 2 bases short, with 8 bases between. From germline, CDR1 is MNHEY and CDR2 SVGAGI. The CDR3 contains 14 residues. CDR3 loop: CASSYSSATYEQYF. The DNA of the CDR3 is TGTGCCAGCAGTTACTCGAGTGCCACCTACGAGCAGTACTTC.

This clonotype was seen at least ten times. The chain combines TRBV2 with TRBJ2-5; TRBD2 matches 13 bases. Trimming removed 7 bases from V and 7 bases from J; junction bases left unmatched: 9. The germline CDR1 and CDR2 sequences are SNHLY and FYNNEI. The CDR3 extends over 15 amino acids. The CDR3, as DNA: TGTGCCAGCACCCCCGGGACTAGCGGGGTGGGGACCCAGTACTTC. It specifies CASTPGTSGVGTQYF.

This clonotype was found a few times. V usage is TRBV9 and J usage is TRBJ2-7; 7 bases map to TRBD2. This CDR3 comprises 14 residues. Looked up from germline, CDR1 is SGDLS and CDR2 is YYNGEE. Trimming cost V 7 bases and J 1 base; bases outside gene matches: 8. This chain's CDR3 is CASQAGTTSYEQYF. CDR3 in DNA: TGTGCCAGCCAAGCCGGGACTACTTCCTACGAGCAGTACTTC.